These 24 T cell receptor beta chains were all obtained from the same sample, sequenced in a study of blood T cell repertoires in COVID-19. Measured with immunoSEQ multiplex PCR; TCRdb has only the in-frame clones, and not every one. The sample records some 270,000 clones, approximately 89% being singletons. The sequenced sample consisted of peripheral blood. These receptors were obtained from a man between 40 and 49 years old with active or convalescent COVID-19.

The J gene is TRBJ2-7, the V gene TRBV27; 12 positions match TRBD1. This CDR3 has 15 amino acids. Per the germline V gene, CDR1 is MNHEY and CDR2 is SMNVEV (reference sequence). V shed 7 bases and J 3 bases; nucleotides not matched to a gene: 7. CDR3 DNA sequence: TGTGCCAGCAACGGGGGACAGGGGGCCCTCTACGAGCAGTACTTC. Its protein product is CASNGGQGALYEQYF.

This chain uses TRBV9 with TRBJ1-1, with D unresolved. V gave up 0 bases and J gave up 6 bases, with 9 bases separating them. The CDR3 has 13 residues. Germline V gene sequence: CDR1 SGDLS, CDR2 YYNGEE. The CDR3 reads CASSVGQNSEAFF. DNA for the CDR3: TGTGCCAGCAGCGTAGGACAAAACTCTGAAGCTTTCTTT.

The chain employs TRBV28 and TRBJ2-5; D may be TRBD1 (5 bases). Germline assignment: CDR1 MDHEN and CDR2 SYDVKM. Trimming shortened V by 4 bases and J by 3 bases, and 6 bases separated the two germline ends. The CDR3 is made up of 12 amino acids. The CDR3 DNA is TGTGCCAGCAGTTCCAGGGAAGAGACCCAGTACTTC. Its protein is CASSSREETQYF.

The chain employs TRBV7-3 and TRBJ2-2; TRBD2 is a possible D gene (6 bases). The ends were cut back, 5 bases at V and 3 bases at J, with 13 bases in the middle. Germline CDR1 reads SGHTA; CDR2 reads FQGTGA. The CDR3 runs to 15 residues. The CDR3 here is CASSRGLIHTGELFF. In DNA, the CDR3 is TGTGCCAGCAGCCGGGGACTCATTCACACCGGGGAGCTGTTTTTT.

The chain has TRBV19 and TRBJ1-4; 9 bases are a match to TRBD1. Germline V gene lookup returns CDR1 LNHDA and CDR2 SQIVND (reference sequence). The ends lost 5 bases at V and 5 bases at J; junction bases unmatched: 6. The CDR3 runs to 15 residues. CDR3 loop: CASSVGTGLNEKLFF. CDR3 nucleotide sequence: TGTGCCAGTAGTGTCGGGACAGGGCTAAATGAAAAACTGTTTTTT.

The gene calls are TRBV27 and TRBJ2-7, with TRBD1 identical over 9 bases. Germline CDR1 MNHEY, CDR2 SMNVEV (reference sequence). V dropped 5 bases and J dropped 5; count of bases not matched to a gene: 10. The CDR3 totals 15 residues. The CDR3 nucleotides are TGTGCCAGCAGTCAAACCGGGACAGGGATCGACGAGCAGTACTTC. Protein: CASSQTGTGIDEQYF.

DNA for the CDR3: TGTGCCAGCAGCCCAGGGGGCGATTTGAACACTGAAGCTTTCTTT. This encodes CASSPGGDLNTEAFF. The V call is TRBV7-3, the J call TRBJ1-1; 8 positions agree with TRBD1. Per the germline V gene, CDR1 is SGHTA and CDR2 is FQGTGA. The CDR3 is made up of 15 amino acids. The junction had 5 bases not matched to a gene; V was cut back by 5 bases and J by 0 bases.

This chain connects TRBV9 to TRBJ1-6, with 7 bases matching TRBD1. Germline-derived CDR1 and CDR2 are SGDLS and YYNGEE. The CDR3 has 13 residues. The ends lost 0 bases at V and 10 bases at J; junction bases unmatched: 1. The CDR3, as DNA: TGTGCCAGCAGCGTAGCAGGGGGATCACCCCTCCACTTT. It specifies CASSVAGGSPLHF. Full variable domain (missing parts from reference TRBV9 and TRBJ1-6): DSGVTQTPKHLITATGQRVTLRCSPRSGDLSVYWYQQSLDQGLQFLIQYYNGEERAKGNILERFSAQQFPDLHSELNLSSLELGDSALYFCASSVAGGSPLHFGNGTRLTVT.

The chain combines TRBV12-3 or TRBV12-4 with TRBJ1-5; 7 bases line up with TRBD1. The V and J ends lost 7 bases and 12 bases, in that order; junction bases with no gene match: 9. There are 12 residues in the CDR3. CDR3 loop: CASTGGQAVQHF. In DNA, the CDR3 is TGTGCCAGCACCGGTGGACAGGCAGTCCAGCATTTT.

V gene TRBV5-1 combines with J gene TRBJ2-2; D may be TRBD1 (5 bases). V was cut by 3 bases and J by 5 bases, with 11 bases left in between. This CDR3 spans 14 amino acids. Germline V CDR1 and CDR2: SGHRS, YFSETQ. The CDR3 DNA reads as TGCGCCAGCAGCTCCCAGGGCGGAACCGGGGAGCTGTTTTTT. It specifies CASSSQGGTGELFF.

This clone was counted once. The gene calls are TRBV7-3 and TRBJ1-1; D is possibly TRBD1 (5 bases). The germline gives CDR1 SGHTA, CDR2 FQGTGA. The CDR3 totals 14 residues. Trimming left V 4 bases short and J 4 bases short, with 13 bases between. The DNA for the CDR3 is TGTGCCAGCAGCTCAACGCGGGGCAGCACTGAAGCTTTCTTT. Its translation: CASSSTRGSTEAFF. Variable domain in full (rest from reference TRBV7-3 and TRBJ1-1): GAGVSQTPSNKVTEKGKYVELRCDPISGHTALYWYRQSLGQGPEFLIYFQGTGAADDSGLPNDRFFAVRPEGSVSTLKIQRTERGDSAVYLCASSSTRGSTEAFFGQGTRLTVV.

The chain recombines TRBV7-6 with TRBJ1-3; no firm D call. From germline, CDR1 is SGHVS and CDR2 FNYEAQ. The length of the CDR3 is 14 residues. V lost 2 bases to trimming and J lost 3 bases, with 8 bases between them. The CDR3 region has the DNA TGTGCCAGCAGCTTATTTTCTTATGGAAACACCATATATTTT. It specifies CASSLFSYGNTIYF.

The rearrangement uses TRBV11-3 and TRBJ2-3, with D possibly being TRBD1 (6 bases). Trimming left V 5 bases short and J 4 bases short, with 25 bases between. Germline V gene lookup returns CDR1 SGHNT and CDR2 YENEEA. CDR3 length: 18 amino acids. In DNA form, the CDR3 reads TGTGCCAGCAGCGCCCTTCCCGTAGGTCAAAAGGGGGCAGATACGCAGTATTTT. Translating gives CASSALPVGQKGADTQYF. The variable domain in full, with the rest retrieved from reference TRBV11-3 and TRBJ2-3, is EAGVVQSPRYKIIEKKQPVAFWCNPISGHNTLYWYLQNLGQGPELLIRYENEEAVDDSQLPKDRFSAERLKGVDSTLKIQPAELGDSAVYLCASSALPVGQKGADTQYFGPGTRLTVL.

This chain joins TRBV6-5 and TRBJ2-5, with D possibly being TRBD1 (6 bases). The V gene's germline CDR1 is MNHEY and CDR2 SVGAGI. The CDR3 sequence is 13 residues long. V dropped 6 bases and J dropped 7 bases, with 15 bases sitting between them. CDR3 residues: CASSDGATGTQYF. The CDR3 nucleotides are TGTGCCAGCAGCGACGGGGCGACAGGGACCCAGTACTTC.

The rearrangement uses TRBV5-1 and TRBJ1-2, with 7 bases that match TRBD1. After removal of 3 bases from V and 8 bases from J, the junction contained 10 bases not matched to a gene. The CDR3 is 14 residues long. CDR1 is SGHRS and CDR2 is YFSETQ in the germline V gene. CDR3 DNA sequence: TGCGCCAGCAGCTACGACAGGGCACAAGAGGGCTACACCTTC. Protein product: CASSYDRAQEGYTF.

The chain carries TRBV28 and TRBJ2-1; tentatively, D is TRBD2 (6 bases). This CDR3 has 16 residues. The V end lost 6 bases, the J end lost 8 bases, and 23 bases lay between the germline ends. The V gene's germline CDR1 is MDHEN and CDR2 SYDVKM. DNA of the CDR3: TGTGCCAGCAGCGGTACCGGGACTGGTGGTTTGTATGAGCAGTTCTTC. It is translated as CASSGTGTGGLYEQFF.

This chain uses TRBV4-1 with TRBJ2-5, with D possibly being TRBD2 (6 bases). V lost 1 base and J 4 bases, leaving 22 bases between the germline ends. Germline CDR1 is MGHRA and CDR2 is YSYEKL. The CDR3 sequence is 18 residues long. The chain's CDR3 is CASSQGVRRGATSETQYF. For the CDR3, the DNA is TGCGCCAGCAGCCAAGGGGTGAGGCGGGGAGCGACTTCAGAGACCCAGTACTTC.

V is TRBV14 and J is TRBJ1-2, with 7 positions matching TRBD1. The ends lost 4 bases at V and 0 bases at J; junction bases unmatched: 8. The CDR3 runs 16 residues. Germline V CDR1 and CDR2: SGHDN, FVKESK. The CDR3 DNA reads as TGTGCCAGCAGCCCTGTTCCGGGACAGACTAACTATGGCTACACCTTC. Translated, it gives CASSPVPGQTNYGYTF.

The V call is TRBV24-1, the J call TRBJ1-2, with TRBD1 matching 9 bases. The CDR3 spans 15 residues. V lost 2 bases to trimming and J lost 5 bases; unmatched junction nucleotides: 5. The germline gives CDR1 KGHDR, CDR2 SFDVKD. The CDR3 DNA reads TGTGCCACCAGTGATTCCGGGACAGGGCCGTATGGCTACACCTTC. It encodes CATSDSGTGPYGYTF.

J is TRBJ1-3 and V is TRBV10-3, with D unclear. The CDR3 covers 15 residues. V shed 5 bases and J shed 0 bases, with 11 bases lying between them. CDR1 and CDR2 (germline): ENHRY, SYGVKD. The CDR3, as DNA: TGTGCCATCAGTAGCGGCCGCTACTCTGGAAACACCATATATTTT. As protein: CAISSGRYSGNTIYF.

This rearrangement joins TRBV19 to TRBJ1-3; 8 bases fit TRBD1. CDR1 LNHDA and CDR2 SQIVND come from the germline V gene (reference sequence). The CDR3 is made up of 15 amino acids. Trimming at V came to 1 base and at J to 4 bases, leaving 3 bases not matched to a gene. The CDR3 DNA sequence: TGTGCCAGTAGTATAGTGACAGGGGAGGGAAACACCATATATTTT. This sequence encodes CASSIVTGEGNTIYF.

The chain joins TRBV28 to TRBJ1-2; possible D gene TRBD1, 5 bases. CDR3 size: 14 residues. V lost 6 bases to trimming and J lost 2 bases, with 13 bases between them. Germline-derived CDR1 and CDR2 are MDHEN and SYDVKM. The DNA for the CDR3 is TGTGCCAGCAGGCCCTACGGGGGGAACTATGGCTACACCTTC. It codes for CASRPYGGNYGYTF.

The J gene is TRBJ1-6, the V gene TRBV9, with 7 bases identical to TRBD1. CDR1 and CDR2 from the germline V gene are SGDLS and YYNGEE. V gave up 4 bases and J gave up 7 bases; unmatched junction bases: 8. This CDR3 has 15 amino acids. DNA for the CDR3: TGTGCCAGCAGCTACACAGGGGTCGAGAATTCACCCCTCCACTTT. It encodes CASSYTGVENSPLHF.

The table lists this clone with a few counts. The chain uses TRBV3-1 (or the pseudogene TRBV3-2) and TRBJ1-4, with 7 bases lining up with TRBD1. This CDR3 contains 15 residues. V was pared by 4 bases and J by 8 bases, with 10 bases of the junction left unmatched. CDR1 and CDR2 from the germline V gene are LGHDT and YNNKEL (reference sequence). CDR3 protein: CASSPPQGGQEKLFF. The CDR3 DNA sequence: TGTGCCAGCAGCCCCCCGCAGGGGGGTCAGGAAAAACTGTTTTTT.